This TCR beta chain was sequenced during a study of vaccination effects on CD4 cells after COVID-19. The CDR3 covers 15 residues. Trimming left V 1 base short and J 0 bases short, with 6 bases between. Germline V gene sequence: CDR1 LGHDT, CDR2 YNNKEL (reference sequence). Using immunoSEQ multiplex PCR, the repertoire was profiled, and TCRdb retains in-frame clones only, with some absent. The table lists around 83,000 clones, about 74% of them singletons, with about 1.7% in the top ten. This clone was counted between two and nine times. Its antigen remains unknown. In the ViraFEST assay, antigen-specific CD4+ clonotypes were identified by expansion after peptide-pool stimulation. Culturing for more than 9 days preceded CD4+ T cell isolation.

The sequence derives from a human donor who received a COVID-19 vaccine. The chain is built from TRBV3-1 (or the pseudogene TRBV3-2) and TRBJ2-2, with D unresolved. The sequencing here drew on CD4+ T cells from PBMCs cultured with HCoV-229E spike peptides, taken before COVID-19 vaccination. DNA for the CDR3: TGTGCCAGCAGCCAAGTTGGACCGAACACCGGGGAGCTGTTTTTT. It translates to CASSQVGPNTGELFF.